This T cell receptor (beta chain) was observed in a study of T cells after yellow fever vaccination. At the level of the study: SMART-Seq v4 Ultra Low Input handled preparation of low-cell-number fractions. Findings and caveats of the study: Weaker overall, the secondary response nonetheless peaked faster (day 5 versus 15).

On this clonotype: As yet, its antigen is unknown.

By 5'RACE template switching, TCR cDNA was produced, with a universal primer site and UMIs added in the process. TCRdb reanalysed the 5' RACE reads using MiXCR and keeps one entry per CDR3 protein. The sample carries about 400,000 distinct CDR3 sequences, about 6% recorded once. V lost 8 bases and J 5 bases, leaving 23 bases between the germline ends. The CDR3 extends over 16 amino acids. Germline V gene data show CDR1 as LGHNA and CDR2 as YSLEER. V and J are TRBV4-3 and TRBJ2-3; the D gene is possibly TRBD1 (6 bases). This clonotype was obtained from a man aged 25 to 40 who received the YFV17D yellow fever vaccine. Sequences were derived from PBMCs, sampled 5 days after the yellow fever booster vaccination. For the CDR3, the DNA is TGCGCCAGCGGGAAATCGGGACATTCCTTCATAGATACGCAGTATTTT. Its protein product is CASGKSGHSFIDTQYF.